These 11 T cell receptor beta chains came from one sample sequenced in a study of blood T cells in healthy people across ages. PCR was performed a second time for about 6 to 12 cycles using a sample-barcoded 5' primer and a J-beta primer mix. TCRdb recomputed calls from the 5' RACE reads with MiXCR, one row per CDR3 protein. The sample shows fewer than 2 million distinct CDR3 sequences, about 39% of them seen only once. The sequenced sample was blood. These receptors were obtained from a human donor in good health.

J is TRBJ2-1 and V is TRBV6-1; the match to TRBD2 covers 8 bases. Losses at the gene ends were 5 bases for V and 13 bases for J; bases not matched to a gene: 16. The CDR3 loop spans 15 amino acids. Germline CDR1 and CDR2: MNHNS and SASEGT. The CDR3 nucleotides read TGTGCCAGCAGTATCGGGACTAGACGGCAAGAGACCCAGTTCTTC. This sequence encodes CASSIGTRRQETQFF.

The chain has TRBV4-1 and TRBJ2-7; D may match TRBD1 or TRBD2 (5 bases each). Trimming took off 1 base at V and 5 bases at J, with 12 bases between the two ends. The CDR3 is 14 amino acids. The germline V gene encodes CDR1 MGHRA and CDR2 YSYEKL. CDR3 amino acids: CASSQVFGDHEQYF. CDR3 DNA sequence: TGCGCCAGCAGCCAAGTGTTTGGGGACCACGAGCAGTACTTC.

The sample holds one count of this clonotype. The genes are TRBV28 and TRBJ2-3; TRBD2 aligns across 9 bases. The CDR3 has 17 amino acids. V dropped 6 bases and J dropped 5; count of bases not matched to a gene: 15. Germline V gives CDR1 MDHEN, CDR2 SYDVKM. The DNA for the CDR3 is TGTGCCAGCAGGCGACCTGATAGCGGGGGATCGGTAGATACGCAGTATTTT. Residues: CASRRPDSGGSVDTQYF.

In this sample, this clonotype turned up a few times. This chain connects TRBV29-1 to TRBJ2-3; 11 positions match TRBD2. The germline CDR1 and CDR2 sequences are SQVTM and ANQGSEA. The CDR3 has 14 residues. The CDR3 region is CSTLAGGLTDTQYF. Written as DNA, the CDR3 is TGCAGTACCTTAGCGGGGGGGCTGACAGATACGCAGTATTTT.

This rearrangement joins TRBV10-3 to TRBJ2-7; TRBD1 is a possible D gene (6 bases). The germline V and J ends were trimmed by 0 bases and 6 bases, with 9 bases remaining between them. Germline loops: CDR1 ENHRY, CDR2 SYGVKD. CDR3 length: 13 amino acids. CDR3 DNA: TGTGCCATCAGTGAGTCGGGCAGGGGCGAGCAGTACTTC. Amino acids: CAISESGRGEQYF.

V usage is TRBV7-2 and J usage is TRBJ2-3; tentatively, D is TRBD1 or TRBD2 (5 bases each). The CDR3 has 15 amino acids. The V and J ends lost 5 bases and 6 bases respectively, with 18 bases between them. CDR1 and CDR2 (germline): SGHTA, FQGNSA. For the CDR3, the DNA is TGTGCCAGCAGCGTTACTGGGACGCCGTGGGATACGCAGTATTTT. It translates to CASSVTGTPWDTQYF.

The chain has TRBV7-2 and TRBJ2-5; D uncertain. Germline CDR1 is SGHTA and CDR2 is FQGNSA. V was pared by 5 bases and J by 0 bases, with 16 bases between. The CDR3 has 16 residues. The CDR3 DNA reads TGTGCCAGCAGCATGACTGGCGGAGTTTACCAAGAGACCCAGTACTTC. Protein: CASSMTGGVYQETQYF.

Worth noting for this clonotype: Sequence at one end of the junction differs from germline and may be a read error. This CDR3 is CARSLSGGPYNEQFF. DNA of the CDR3: TGTGCCCGCAGCTTAAGCGGCGGACCCTACAATGAGCAGTTCTTC. This rearrangement joins TRBV7-3 to TRBJ2-1; perhaps TRBD2 as D (5 bases). Germline-derived CDR1 and CDR2 are SGHTA and FQGTGA. The CDR3 has 15 residues.

The rearrangement links TRBV7-2 to TRBJ2-3; D might be TRBD1 or TRBD2, each matching 5 bases. In germline, CDR1 is SGHTA, CDR2 FQGNSA. The CDR3 is 15 residues long. V shed 4 bases and J shed 6 bases, with 17 bases lying between them. This chain's CDR3 is CASSYSAQWGDTQYF. DNA of the CDR3: TGTGCCAGCAGCTACAGCGCCCAATGGGGGGATACGCAGTATTTT.

The CDR3: CASSNERQGYPGVDEQFF. The CDR3 nucleotides are TGTGCCAGCAGCAACGAACGACAGGGGTACCCGGGAGTAGATGAGCAGTTCTTC. The chain is built from TRBV5-6 and TRBJ2-1; 8 nucleotides agree with TRBD1. V lost 4 bases, J lost 8 bases, and 20 bases stayed unmatched. This CDR3 spans 18 amino acids. CDR1 SGHDT and CDR2 YYEEEE come from the germline V gene. The complete variable domain, with remaining parts taken from reference TRBV5-6 and TRBJ2-1, reads DAGVTQSPTHLIKTRGQQVTLRCSPKSGHDTVSWYQQALGQGPQFIFQYYEEEERQRGNFPDRFSGHQFPNYSSELNVNALLLGDSALYLCASSNERQGYPGVDEQFFGPGTRLTVL.

There are a few counts of this clonotype. The V call is TRBV10-3, the J call TRBJ1-4, with 7 bases identical to TRBD1. The trim removed 10 bases at V and 8 bases at J, leaving 16 bases unmatched. The CDR3 contains 15 residues. CDR1 is ENHRY, CDR2 SYGVKD, per germline. CDR3 in amino acids: CATTKGQTDEEKLFF. In nucleotides, the CDR3 is TGTGCCACTACTAAGGGACAGACGGATGAGGAAAAACTGTTTTTT.